Detailed here is one TCR beta chain. The antigen remains unidentified. The study ran its PCR with 60 Vbeta and 13 Jbeta primers. Profiling relied on immunoSEQ multiplex PCR, and the TCRdb table lists in-frame clones only, not all of them. The repertoire includes approximately 110,000 clones, roughly 80% of them detected once, and 8.6% sits in the top ten. The data were taken from a study of cytomegalovirus exposure and HLA in healthy donors. Study observations and caveats: Segments of the TCR beta V type were, in most cases, productive about 90% or about 30% of the time in an earlier analysis.

CDR3 size: 20 residues. Germline V gives CDR1 MNHEY, CDR2 SMNVEV (reference sequence). With V trimmed by 5 bases and J by 0 bases, 17 bases remained unmatched. Sequenced sample: PBMCs. The TCR was taken from a middle-aged woman in good health and CMV-seropositive. The rearrangement joins TRBV27 to TRBJ2-1, with 9 bases aligning to TRBD1. The CDR3 DNA reads TGTGCCAGCAGTCCGTGGACAGGGGTAGCCCGAATGGGCTCCTACAATGAGCAGTTCTTC. Translated: CASSPWTGVARMGSYNEQFF.